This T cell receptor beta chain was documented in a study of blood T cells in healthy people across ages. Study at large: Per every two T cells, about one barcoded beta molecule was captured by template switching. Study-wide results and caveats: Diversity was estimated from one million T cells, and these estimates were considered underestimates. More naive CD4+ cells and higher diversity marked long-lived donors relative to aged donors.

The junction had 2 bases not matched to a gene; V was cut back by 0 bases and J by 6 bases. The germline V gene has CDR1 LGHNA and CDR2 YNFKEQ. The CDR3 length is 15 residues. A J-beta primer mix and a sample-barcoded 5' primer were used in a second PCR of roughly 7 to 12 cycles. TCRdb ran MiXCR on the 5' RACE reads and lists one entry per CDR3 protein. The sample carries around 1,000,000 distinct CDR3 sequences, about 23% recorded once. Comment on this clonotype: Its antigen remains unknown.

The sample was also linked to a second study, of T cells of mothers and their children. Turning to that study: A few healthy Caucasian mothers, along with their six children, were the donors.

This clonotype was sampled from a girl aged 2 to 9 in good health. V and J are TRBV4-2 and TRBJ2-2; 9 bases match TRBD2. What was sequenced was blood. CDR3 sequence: CASSQDAGGPGELFF. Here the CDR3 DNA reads TGTGCCAGCAGCCAAGATGCGGGGGGGCCCGGGGAGCTGTTTTTT.